The TCR beta chain under discussion was sequenced for a study of early T cells in non-severe SARS-CoV-2 infection. Points from the study as a whole: The matching step, a VDJdb search, favored anti-spike CD8 responses and missed private and CD4 specificities.

Each CDR3 protein is one row after TCRdb ran MiXCR on the 5' RACE reads. The sample contains tens of thousands of distinct CDR3 sequences, about 6% of which appear only once. The sample holds many counts of this clonotype. The antigen is unknown. This TCR was sampled from an adult who was a healthcare worker with PCR-confirmed SARS-CoV-2 infection or an uninfected control (not recorded which). Sample: whole blood.

The CDR3 DNA reads as TGTGCCAGCAGAGCAGGGGGCTATGAGACCCAGTACTTC. Its translation is CASRAGGYETQYF. The gene calls are TRBV2 and TRBJ2-5; 8 bases map to TRBD1. The CDR3 loop spans 13 amino acids. The V gene's germline CDR1 is SNHLY and CDR2 FYNNEI. With 6 bases clipped from V and 5 bases from J, the junction kept 5 bases outside the gene matches.